This T cell receptor beta chain was sequenced during a study of identical twins. Study results and caveats: The same donors were not followed; conclusions instead depended on cross-sectional statistical analysis.

TCRdb re-called the 5' RACE reads with MiXCR, one entry per CDR3 protein. The sample contains 700,000 or so distinct CDR3 sequences, around 21% of which appear only once. The CDR3 spans 14 residues. V lost 6 bases to trimming and J lost 4 bases; unmatched junction nucleotides: 5. Germline values: CDR1 MNHEY, CDR2 SMNVEV (reference sequence). Remarks on this clonotype: Its target is unknown.

These same data were also listed under a study on T cells expressing NK-cell markers.

Sequences were obtained from PBMCs. The chain recombines TRBV27 with TRBJ2-7; 11 nucleotides match TRBD1. The source of this sequence is a young woman in good health. Written as DNA, the CDR3 is TGTGCCAGCAGGAACCGGGACAGGGGGTACGAGCAGTACTTC. As protein: CASRNRDRGYEQYF.